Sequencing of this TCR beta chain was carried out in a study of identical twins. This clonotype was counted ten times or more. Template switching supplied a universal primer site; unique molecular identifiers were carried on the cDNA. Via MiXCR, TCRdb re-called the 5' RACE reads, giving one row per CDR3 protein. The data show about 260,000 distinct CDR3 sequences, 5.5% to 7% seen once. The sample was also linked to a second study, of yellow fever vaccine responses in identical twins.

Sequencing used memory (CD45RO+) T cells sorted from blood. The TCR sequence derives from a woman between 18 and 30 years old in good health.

The CDR3 nucleotides are TGCGCCAGCAGCCAAACAGGGGGATCGGATTCACCCCTCCACTTT. Its translation is CASSQTGGSDSPLHF. The chain links TRBV4-1 to TRBJ1-6, with TRBD1 matching over 8 bases. Looked up from germline, CDR1 is MGHRA and CDR2 is YSYEKL. The J segment lost 8 bases and the V segment lost 2 bases, leaving 5 bases of the junction unmatched. The CDR3 extends over 15 amino acids.